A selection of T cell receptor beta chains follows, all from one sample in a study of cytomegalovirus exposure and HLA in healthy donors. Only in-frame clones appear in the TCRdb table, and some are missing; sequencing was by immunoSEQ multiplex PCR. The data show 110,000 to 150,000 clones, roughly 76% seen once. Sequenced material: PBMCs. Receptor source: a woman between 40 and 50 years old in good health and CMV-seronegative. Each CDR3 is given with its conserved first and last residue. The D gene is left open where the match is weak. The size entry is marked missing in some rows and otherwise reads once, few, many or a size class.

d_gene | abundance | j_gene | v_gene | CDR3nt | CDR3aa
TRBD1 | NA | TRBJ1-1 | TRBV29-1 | TGCAGCGTTGAGGGTCAGGGGGGCACTGAAGCTTTCTTT | CSVEGQGGTEAFF
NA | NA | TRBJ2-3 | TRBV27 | TGTGCCAGCAGTTTAAACAGCTACACAGATACGCAGTATTTT | CASSLNSYTDTQYF
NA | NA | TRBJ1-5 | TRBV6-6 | TGTGCCACACGCGAGGAGGGGCACGTTACAAATCAGCCCCAGCATTTT | CATREEGHVTNQPQHF
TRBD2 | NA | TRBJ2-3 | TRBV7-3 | TGTGCCAGCAGCTTTAGCGGGGGCCCAGATACGCAGTATTTT | CASSFSGGPDTQYF
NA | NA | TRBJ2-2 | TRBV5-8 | TGTGCCAGCAGCTTTAACAGGAACACCGGGGAGCTGTTTTTT | CASSFNRNTGELFF
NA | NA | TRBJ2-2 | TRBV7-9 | TGTGCCAGCAGCTTTGAGTTTGACACCGGGGAGCTGTTTTTT | CASSFEFDTGELFF
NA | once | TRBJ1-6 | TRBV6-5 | TGTGCCAGGGGGAGGGGCGGAATCCACTTT | CARGRGGIHF
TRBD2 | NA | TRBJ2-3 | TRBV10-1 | TGCGCCAGCAGTGAAATAGCGGGGCGGGGAGATACGCAGTATTTT | CASSEIAGRGDTQYF
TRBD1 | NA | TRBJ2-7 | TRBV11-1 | TGTGCCAGCAGCCGATCGGGGGACAGGGGTTACGAGCAGTACTTC | CASSRSGDRGYEQYF
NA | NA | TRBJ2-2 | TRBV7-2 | TGTGCCAGCAGCGTCCAGAACACCGGGGAGCTGTTTTTT | CASSVQNTGELFF
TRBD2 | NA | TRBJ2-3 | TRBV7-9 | TGTGCCAGCAGCCCTAGACTAGCGGGCCGCACAGATACGCAGTATTTT | CASSPRLAGRTDTQYF
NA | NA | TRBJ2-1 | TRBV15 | TGTGCCACCAGCAGAGATGCCGCGCCCTACCTCTACAATGAGCAGTTCTTC | CATSRDAAPYLYNEQFF
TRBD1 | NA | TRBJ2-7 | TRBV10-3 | TGTGCCATCAGTGGCTTTGGACAGGGGGCGCCGGGGCTGGAGCAGTACTTC | CAISGFGQGAPGLEQYF
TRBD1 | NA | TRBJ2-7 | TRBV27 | TGTGCCAGCTTCCCCAGACAGGGTTCTTCCTACGAGCAGTACTTC | CASFPRQGSSYEQYF
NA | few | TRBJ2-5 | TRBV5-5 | TGTGCCAGCAGCCGACGTGGAGCCCAAGAGACCCAGTACTTC | CASSRRGAQETQYF
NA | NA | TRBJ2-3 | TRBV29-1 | TGCAGCTTTGGGACTGTAGCGGCAGATACGCAGTATTTT | CSFGTVAADTQYF
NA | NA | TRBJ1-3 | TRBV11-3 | TGTGCCAGCAGCTTGGCGGAAGGGGACACCATATATTTT | CASSLAEGDTIYF
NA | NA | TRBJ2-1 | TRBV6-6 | TGTGCCAGCAGTCCGACGATTGGGCCAGACAATGAGCAGTTCTTC | CASSPTIGPDNEQFF
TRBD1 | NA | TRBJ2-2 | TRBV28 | TGTGCCAGCAGGGCGACAGGGAAGAGCACCGGGGAGCTGTTTTTT | CASRATGKSTGELFF
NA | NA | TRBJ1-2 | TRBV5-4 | TGTGCCAGCAGCACGCCTTCAGGGGAAGGAGGCTACACCTTC | CASSTPSGEGGYTF
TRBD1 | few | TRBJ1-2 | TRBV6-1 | TGTGCCAGCAGTGAATCCTCAGGGGGCTATGGCTACACCTTC | CASSESSGGYGYTF
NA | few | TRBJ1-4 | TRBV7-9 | TGTGCCAGCAGCTTAACAGGGTCGGGTGAAAAACTGTTTTTT | CASSLTGSGEKLFF
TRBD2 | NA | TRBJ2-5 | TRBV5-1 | TGCGCCAGCAGCTGGACAGCGGGGGTTTTGGAGACCCAGTACTTC | CASSWTAGVLETQYF
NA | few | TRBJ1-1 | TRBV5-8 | TGTGCCAGCAGCCCTATCGGGATGAACACTGAAGCTTTCTTT | CASSPIGMNTEAFF
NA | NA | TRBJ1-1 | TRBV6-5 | TGTGCCAGCAGTTCCCCATCGGGTAGGAACACTGAAGCTTTCTTT | CASSSPSGRNTEAFF
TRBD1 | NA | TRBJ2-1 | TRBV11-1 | TGTGCCACCGGACAGGGGGCTTTTAATGAGCAGTTCTTC | CATGQGAFNEQFF
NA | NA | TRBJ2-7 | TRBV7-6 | TGTGCCAGCAGCCCTGTACTCAGGGCGCACGAGCAGTACTTC | CASSPVLRAHEQYF